The 32 T cell receptor beta chains in this list originate from one sample, sequenced in a study of T cell responses to AZD1222 COVID-19 vaccine. Clones were read by immunoSEQ multiplex PCR, and TCRdb kept only the in-frame ones, dropping some. The sample contains some 140,000 clones, 90% to 95% of which appear only once. The source material was peripheral blood, sampled 28 days after the second AZD1222 dose. Every receptor here comes from an adult who received the AZD1222 COVID-19 vaccine.

The chain carries TRBV27 and TRBJ2-7; D is perhaps TRBD1 (6 bases). In germline, CDR1 is MNHEY, CDR2 SMNVEV (reference sequence). V gave up 3 bases and J gave up 9 bases, with 18 bases separating them. The CDR3 is 14 residues long. CDR3 bases: TGTGCCAGCAGTTTGGGCCAGGGGAAAACTGGGCAGTACTTC. Translating it yields CASSLGQGKTGQYF.

This clone appeared a single time. The V gene is TRBV1, the J gene TRBJ1-1. TRBV1 is labeled a pseudogene. The CDR3 consists of 13 residues. The CDR3 here is CTSSHPRCNEAFF. CDR3 DNA sequence: TGCACCAGCAGCCATCCCCGTTGTAATGAAGCTTTCTTT.

The chain carries TRBV7-8 and TRBJ1-4, with no clear D. V dropped 5 bases and J dropped 7 bases, with 17 bases sitting between them. The CDR3 runs 15 residues. Germline V gene data show CDR1 as SGHVS and CDR2 as FQNEAQ. CDR3 nucleotides: TGTGCCAGCAGCGACGCGGGCTTCACGGGTGAAAAACTGTTTTTT. It yields the protein CASSDAGFTGEKLFF.

J is TRBJ1-5 and V is TRBV3-1 (or the pseudogene TRBV3-2); possibly TRBD1 for D (6 bases). V was cut by 1 base and J by 1 base, with 8 bases left in between. The germline CDR1 and CDR2 sequences are LGHDT and YNNKEL (reference sequence). The CDR3 runs to 15 residues. CDR3 protein: CASSQGGQSNQPQHF. The CDR3 nucleotides are TGTGCCAGCAGCCAAGGTGGACAGAGCAATCAGCCCCAGCATTTT.

This chain uses TRBV11-2 with TRBJ2-5; tentatively, D is TRBD2 (6 bases). Germline loops: CDR1 SGHAT, CDR2 FQNNGV. V was trimmed by 1 base and J by 5 bases, leaving 14 bases between them. The CDR3 length is 15 residues. Here the CDR3 DNA reads TGTGCCAGCAGCTTAGCCCAGCTAGCGCGTGAGACCCAGTACTTC. Translating it yields CASSLAQLARETQYF. Drawing the rest from reference TRBV11-2 and TRBJ2-5, the complete variable domain is EAGVAQSPRYKIIEKRQSVAFWCNPISGHATLYWYQQILGQGPKLLIQFQNNGVVDDSQLPKDRFSAERLKGVDSTLKIQPAKLEDSAVYLCASSLAQLARETQYFGPGTRLLVL.

This clone has more than one count but fewer than ten. The J gene is TRBJ2-2, the V gene TRBV3-1 (or the pseudogene TRBV3-2); D is ambiguous. Germline V CDR1 and CDR2: LGHDT, YNNKEL (reference sequence). V gave up 3 bases and J gave up 4 bases, with 12 bases separating them. This CDR3 contains 15 residues. The CDR3 region is CASSHTATLTGELFF. CDR3 bases: TGTGCCAGCAGCCACACCGCGACACTCACCGGGGAGCTGTTTTTT.

J is TRBJ1-2 and V is TRBV28; TRBD1 agrees at 9 bases. V lost 6 bases and J lost 8; bases outside the gene matches: 4. CDR3 length: 12 residues. Germline CDR1 MDHEN, CDR2 SYDVKM. The DNA of the CDR3 is TGTGCCAGCAGGACAGGGGGAGGAGGCTACACCTTC. Translating it yields CASRTGGGGYTF.

This chain links TRBV5-1 with TRBJ2-7, with D possibly being TRBD1 or TRBD2 (5 bases each). There are 14 residues in the CDR3. Trimming took 0 bases from V and 3 from J, leaving 10 bases between them. CDR1 SGHRS and CDR2 YFSETQ come from the germline V gene. CDR3 coding DNA: TGCGCCAGCAGCTTGGAGGGACCCCTCTACGAGCAGTACTTC. Translation gives CASSLEGPLYEQYF. The whole variable domain, remainder taken from reference TRBV5-1 and TRBJ2-7, is KAGVTQTPRYLIKTRGQQVTLSCSPISGHRSVSWYQQTPGQGLQFLFEYFSETQRNKGNFPGRFSGRQFSNSRSEMNVSTLELGDSALYLCASSLEGPLYEQYFGPGTRLTVT.

The chain is built from TRBV7-9 and TRBJ1-2, with a possible D match to TRBD1 (5 bases). The CDR3 extends over 13 amino acids. Germline values: CDR1 SEHNR, CDR2 FQNEAQ (reference sequence). Trimming left V 7 bases short and J 7 bases short, with 16 bases between. CDR3 DNA: TGTGCCAGCACCCGAGGGGCATATGCTGGCTACACCTTC. It is translated as CASTRGAYAGYTF.

V gene TRBV5-6 combines with J gene TRBJ1-2, with TRBD1 as a possible D gene (5 bases). This CDR3 is built from 14 residues. Germline V gene lookup returns CDR1 SGHDT and CDR2 YYEEEE. V lost 4 bases and J 2 bases, leaving 12 bases between the germline ends. The CDR3 reads CASSLSGSNYGYTF. CDR3 DNA: TGTGCCAGCAGCCTCTCAGGGTCGAACTATGGCTACACCTTC.

This clone appeared once. The genes are TRBV7-9 and TRBJ2-1, with D unclear. This CDR3 spans 16 amino acids. Trimming left V 3 bases short and J 4 bases short, with 16 bases between. CDR1 and CDR2 from the germline V gene are SEHNR and FQNEAQ (reference sequence). This CDR3 reads CASSLGPLLLYNEQFF. DNA of the CDR3: TGTGCCAGCAGCTTGGGCCCATTACTCCTATACAATGAGCAGTTCTTC. The full variable domain, completed using reference TRBV7-9 and TRBJ2-1, is DTGVSQNPRHKITKRGQNVTFRCDPISEHNRLYWYRQTLGQGPEFLTYFQNEAQLEKSRLLSDRFSAERPKGSFSTLEIQRTEQGDSAMYLCASSLGPLLLYNEQFFGPGTRLTVL.

The chain couples TRBV12-3 or TRBV12-4 to TRBJ2-1; 7 bases match TRBD2. The CDR3 runs to 13 residues. V gave up 8 bases and J gave up 9 bases; unmatched junction bases: 10. As DNA, the CDR3 is TGTGCCAGCCAGACTAGCAGCAAAGGTGAGCAGTTCTTC. This codes for CASQTSSKGEQFF.

The chain uses TRBV5-4 and TRBJ2-1, with D possibly called TRBD1 or TRBD2 (6 bases each). CDR3 length: 14 residues. Trimming shortened V by 8 bases and J by 4 bases, and 16 bases separated the two germline ends. The germline V gene encodes CDR1 SGHNT and CDR2 YYREEE (reference sequence). This CDR3 reads CASSVGGLYNEQFF. The CDR3 coding sequence is TGTGCCAGTAGCGTGGGGGGCCTTTACAATGAGCAGTTCTTC.

V and J are TRBV5-5 and TRBJ2-1; D is unclear. Germline-derived CDR1 and CDR2 are SGHKS and YYEKEE (reference sequence). CDR3 length: 13 residues. Trimming pared 0 bases from V and 6 bases from J, leaving 7 bases between. This chain's CDR3 is CASSLVPFNEQFF. In DNA, the CDR3 is TGTGCCAGCAGCTTGGTCCCCTTCAATGAGCAGTTCTTC.

The chain recombines TRBV4-2 with TRBJ2-7; TRBD1 matches 9 bases. V shed 0 bases and J 2 bases; nucleotides not matched to a gene: 5. The CDR3 extends over 16 amino acids. Germline V gene data show CDR1 as LGHNA and CDR2 as YNFKEQ. This chain's CDR3 is CASSQDVQGATYEQYF. DNA for the CDR3: TGTGCCAGCAGCCAAGATGTACAGGGGGCGACCTACGAGCAGTACTTC.

This clone was recorded only once. V gene TRBV2 combines with J gene TRBJ1-2; no clear D. This CDR3 has 14 amino acids. Germline assignment: CDR1 SNHLY and CDR2 FYNNEI. Deletions cut 3 bases from V and 0 bases from J, with 8 bases between. The CDR3 reads CASSDWLANYGYTF. The CDR3 region has the DNA TGTGCCAGCAGTGATTGGCTGGCTAACTATGGCTACACCTTC.

The CDR3 is CASTNQAIGWDTIYF. In DNA form, the CDR3 reads TGTGCCAGCACTAATCAGGCTATCGGATGGGACACCATATATTTT. V is TRBV6-5 and J is TRBJ1-3; no definite D call. CDR3 length: 15 residues. V gave up 7 bases and J gave up 8 bases, with 21 bases separating them. Germline CDR1 is MNHEY and CDR2 is SVGAGI.

The chain links TRBV9 to TRBJ2-7; maybe TRBD1 (6 bases). Germline V CDR1 and CDR2: SGDLS, YYNGEE. Deletions cut 0 bases from V and 0 bases from J, with 19 bases between. CDR3 length: 18 amino acids. CDR3 residues: CASSVGPGGGHDSYEQYF. In nucleotides, the CDR3 is TGTGCCAGCAGCGTAGGTCCGGGTGGGGGACACGACTCCTACGAGCAGTACTTC. The whole variable domain, filled in from reference TRBV9 and TRBJ2-7, reads DSGVTQTPKHLITATGQRVTLRCSPRSGDLSVYWYQQSLDQGLQFLIQYYNGEERAKGNILERFSAQQFPDLHSELNLSSLELGDSALYFCASSVGPGGGHDSYEQYFGPGTRLTVT.

J is TRBJ1-5 and V is TRBV19, with TRBD1 identical over 8 bases. Germline values: CDR1 LNHDA, CDR2 SQIVND (reference sequence). The CDR3 has 18 amino acids. V shed 9 bases and J 2 bases; nucleotides not matched to a gene: 18. CDR3: CAREGQGAVSFGNQPQHF. The DNA of the CDR3 is TGTGCCAGAGAGGGGCAGGGGGCGGTTAGTTTTGGCAATCAGCCCCAGCATTTT.

This clone was seen a handful of times. The chain employs TRBV12-3 or TRBV12-4 and TRBJ1-5, with D hard to call. The CDR3 spans 13 residues. V dropped 4 bases and J dropped 2 bases, with 6 bases sitting between them. The CDR3 DNA reads as TGTGCCAGCAGTTCCGGGGGCAATCAGCCCCAGCATTTT. Amino acid sequence: CASSSGGNQPQHF.

This chain joins TRBV15 and TRBJ1-5; TRBD1 might be the D (5 bases). The CDR3 covers 17 residues. V lost 0 bases and J 0 bases, leaving 12 bases between the germline ends. CDR1 is LNHNV, CDR2 YYDKDF, per germline (reference sequence). Here the CDR3 DNA reads TGTGCCACCAGCAGAGATATTTGGGGGATTAGCAATCAGCCCCAGCATTTT. Its translation is CATSRDIWGISNQPQHF.

This sequence joins TRBV2 and TRBJ1-6; unclear D gene. The CDR3 spans 14 residues. Trimming removed 5 bases at V and 9 bases at J, with 14 bases between. Germline lookup yields CDR1 SNHLY and CDR2 FYNNEI. The CDR3 is CASSNQAVGSPLHF. The CDR3 bases are TGTGCCAGCAGTAACCAGGCCGTGGGTTCACCCCTCCACTTT.

This chain links TRBV24-1 with TRBJ1-5; unclear D gene. V was shortened by 3 bases and J by 0 bases, with 8 bases between the two germline ends. CDR3 length: 15 residues. Germline V gene data show CDR1 as KGHDR and CDR2 as SFDVKD. CDR3 residues: CATSDPDYSNQPQHF. Here the CDR3 DNA reads TGTGCCACCAGTGATCCGGATTATAGCAATCAGCCCCAGCATTTT.

This chain connects TRBV15 to TRBJ2-1; D is perhaps TRBD2 (6 bases). The length of the CDR3 is 17 residues. Germline V lookup: CDR1 LNHNV, CDR2 YYDKDF (reference sequence). Trimming stripped 5 bases from V and 6 bases from J, with 23 bases between. The chain's CDR3 is CATSPRRASVFVNEQFF. The CDR3 region has the DNA TGTGCCACCAGCCCTCGTCGAGCTAGCGTTTTCGTCAATGAGCAGTTCTTC.

V gene TRBV20-1 combines with J gene TRBJ1-2; D not certain. V lost 3 bases, J lost 9 bases, and 17 bases lay in between. CDR1 and CDR2 (germline): DFQATT, SNEGSKA (reference sequence). This CDR3 is built from 13 residues. The DNA of the CDR3 is TGCAGTGCTAGTCAACAGTGGAGTGGTAGCTACACCTTC. Translation gives CSASQQWSGSYTF.

This chain uses TRBV7-3 with TRBJ2-3; D not resolved. The CDR3 spans 14 residues. V lost 5 bases, J lost 2 bases, and 11 bases lay in between. Germline V gene lookup returns CDR1 SGHTA and CDR2 FQGTGA. The chain's CDR3 is CASSPGPNTDTQYF. CDR3 nucleotides: TGTGCCAGCAGCCCCGGACCGAACACAGATACGCAGTATTTT.

The gene calls are TRBV5-6 and TRBJ1-4; D is uncertain. V was clipped by 0 bases and J by 6 bases, with 6 bases between them. Germline CDR1 is SGHDT and CDR2 is YYEEEE. This CDR3 comprises 13 residues. CDR3 in DNA: TGTGCCAGCAGCTTGGCAGGTTATGAAAAACTGTTTTTT. Translated, it gives CASSLAGYEKLFF. The full variable domain, in which reference TRBV5-6 and TRBJ1-4 provide the parts outside the CDR3, is DAGVTQSPTHLIKTRGQQVTLRCSPKSGHDTVSWYQQALGQGPQFIFQYYEEEERQRGNFPDRFSGHQFPNYSSELNVNALLLGDSALYLCASSLAGYEKLFFGSGTQLSVL.

The chain has TRBV9 and TRBJ2-7; the D gene could be TRBD1 or TRBD2 (5 bases each). V lost 3 bases, J lost 4 bases, and 17 bases lay in between. This CDR3 region has 15 residues. CDR1 SGDLS and CDR2 YYNGEE come from the germline V gene. This CDR3 reads CASSEFRDPRYEQYF. The CDR3 coding sequence is TGTGCCAGCAGCGAGTTCCGGGACCCTCGGTACGAGCAGTACTTC. Variable domain in full (rest from reference TRBV9 and TRBJ2-7): DSGVTQTPKHLITATGQRVTLRCSPRSGDLSVYWYQQSLDQGLQFLIQYYNGEERAKGNILERFSAQQFPDLHSELNLSSLELGDSALYFCASSEFRDPRYEQYFGPGTRLTVT.

The rearrangement links TRBV5-1 to TRBJ1-2; D is ambiguous. The CDR3 runs to 14 residues. Trimming stripped 4 bases from V and 6 bases from J, with 16 bases between. Germline values: CDR1 SGHRS, CDR2 YFSETQ. The CDR3: CASSPEAPRDGYTF. In DNA, the CDR3 is TGCGCCAGCAGCCCAGAGGCACCACGCGATGGCTACACCTTC. The full variable domain, in which reference TRBV5-1 and TRBJ1-2 provide the parts outside the CDR3, is KAGVTQTPRYLIKTRGQQVTLSCSPISGHRSVSWYQQTPGQGLQFLFEYFSETQRNKGNFPGRFSGRQFSNSRSEMNVSTLELGDSALYLCASSPEAPRDGYTFGSGTRLTVV.

The rearrangement uses TRBV7-2 and TRBJ2-1; the D gene is possibly TRBD1 (6 bases). V gave up 1 base and J gave up 0 bases, with 13 bases separating them. CDR1 and CDR2 from the germline V gene are SGHTA and FQGNSA. This CDR3 is built from 17 residues. The CDR3 DNA is TGTGCCAGCAGCTTAGTTCTACAGGGCGGCTCCTACAATGAGCAGTTCTTC. It codes for CASSLVLQGGSYNEQFF.

This clone was seen more than once but under ten times. This chain uses TRBV7-9 with TRBJ2-1; D unclear. CDR3 length equals 13 residues. The V end lost 0 bases, the J end lost 3 bases, and 3 bases lay between the germline ends. Germline values: CDR1 SEHNR, CDR2 FQNEAQ (reference sequence). The CDR3 sequence: CASSLANYNEQFF. The CDR3 DNA reads TGTGCCAGCAGCTTAGCCAACTACAATGAGCAGTTCTTC.

The J gene is TRBJ1-6, the V gene TRBV5-8, with D possibly matching TRBD1 (5 bases). This CDR3 contains 15 residues. Germline assignment: CDR1 SGHTS and CDR2 YDEGEE. V was cut by 3 bases and J by 5 bases, with 12 bases left in between. CDR3 DNA sequence: TGTGCCAGCAGCTCTACGGGACGGCATAATTCACCCCTCCACTTT. Protein: CASSSTGRHNSPLHF.